Below, 20 T cell receptor beta chains from the same sample are listed, as sequenced in a study of T cells in Graves' hyperthyroidism and ophthalmopathy. TCR beta CDR3 regions were amplified from RNA. Initially, a first-round RT-PCR of the TCR CDR3 employed the HTBI primer set. TCRdb itself ran the multiplex PCR reads through MiXCR, one entry per CDR3 protein. The data contain 700,000 or so distinct CDR3 sequences, about 15% of them singletons. The sequenced material came from blood. Receptor source: a man aged 18 to 29 with Graves' hyperthyroidism.

This chain uses TRBV7-4 with TRBJ2-2; no clear D gene. The CDR3 contains 16 residues. Germline V gene data show CDR1 as SGHVT and CDR2 as SQSDAQ. V lost 5 bases and J lost 0, with 13 bases in between. CDR3 coding DNA: TGTGCCAGCAGCCCCACCGGTCTCTCGAACACCGGGGAGCTGTTTTTT. It is translated as CASSPTGLSNTGELFF.

The chain uses TRBV7-9 and TRBJ2-5; TRBD2 matches at 7 bases. The CDR3 is 15 residues long. After removal of 5 bases from V and 5 bases from J, the junction contained 11 bases not matched to a gene. The V gene's germline CDR1 is SEHNR and CDR2 FQNEAQ (reference sequence). CDR3 sequence: CASSPLREFGETQYF. For the CDR3, the DNA is TGTGCCAGCAGCCCCCTGCGGGAGTTCGGCGAGACCCAGTACTTC. The full variable domain, its missing parts supplied by reference TRBV7-9 and TRBJ2-5, is DTGVSQNPRHKITKRGQNVTFRCDPISEHNRLYWYRQTLGQGPEFLTYFQNEAQLEKSRLLSDRFSAERPKGSFSTLEIQRTEQGDSAMYLCASSPLREFGETQYFGPGTRLLVL.

In its sample, this clonotype was seen once. The chain recombines TRBV20-1 with TRBJ1-5; 11 bases map to TRBD1. Germline lookup yields CDR1 DFQATT and CDR2 SNEGSKA (reference sequence). There are 15 residues in the CDR3. Trimming took 5 bases from V and 0 from J; bases not matched to a gene: 3. For the CDR3, the DNA is TGCAGTGCTCGGGACAGGGGGTATAGCAATCAGCCCCAGCATTTT. Its translation: CSARDRGYSNQPQHF.

This clonotype has a handful of counts. V gene TRBV7-2 combines with J gene TRBJ2-3, with no clear D. V lost 3 bases and J lost 0, with 13 bases in between. This CDR3 has 16 amino acids. The germline CDR1 and CDR2 sequences are SGHTA and FQGNSA. DNA for the CDR3: TGTGCCAGCAGCTTTAACGGCGGAATCAGCACAGATACGCAGTATTTT. It translates to CASSFNGGISTDTQYF.

This clonotype has a count of ten or more. The V and J genes are TRBV18 and TRBJ1-1; no clear D gene. The CDR3 contains 16 residues. In germline, CDR1 is KGHSH, CDR2 LQKENI. Trimming shortened V by 3 bases and J by 6 bases, and 20 bases separated the two germline ends. The CDR3 coding sequence is TGTGCCAGCTCACCGAATCGAGGCCCTCCAATTGCTGAAGCTTTCTTT. Translation gives CASSPNRGPPIAEAFF.

This clonotype has a count of ten or more. The chain recombines TRBV28 with TRBJ1-5; D is possibly TRBD1 (5 bases). The CDR3 sequence is 13 residues long. The germline V gene encodes CDR1 MDHEN and CDR2 SYDVKM. The germline V and J ends were trimmed by 6 bases and 9 bases, with 15 bases remaining between them. The CDR3 nucleotides are TGTGCCAGCAGGGGGGGGACCCATGTGCCCCAGCATTTT. It encodes CASRGGTHVPQHF.

The chain's CDR3 is CASSNRALAEKLFF. DNA for the CDR3: TGTGCCAGCAGCAACCGGGCGTTGGCTGAAAAACTGTTTTTT. The chain combines TRBV6-2 or TRBV6-3 with TRBJ1-4; no definite D call. This CDR3 has 14 residues. V was shortened by 6 bases and J by 7 bases, with 15 bases between the two germline ends. Germline V lookup: CDR1 MNHEY, CDR2 SVGEGT.

In this sample, this clonotype turned up a few times. This chain links TRBV6-4 with TRBJ2-1, with 8 bases that match TRBD2. Germline V gives CDR1 MRHNA, CDR2 SNTAGT. The V gene end was trimmed by 0 bases and the J gene end by 8 bases; junction bases not matched to a gene: 3. This CDR3 has 14 amino acids. The CDR3 DNA is TGTGCCAGCAGTGACTCCGGGACTAGGGATGAGCAGTTCTTC. It codes for CASSDSGTRDEQFF.

The CDR3 loop is CSAAPPGRGETQYF. CDR3 nucleotides: TGCAGTGCTGCCCCGCCCGGCCGGGGGGAGACCCAGTACTTC. V usage is TRBV20-1 and J usage is TRBJ2-5; TRBD2 might be the D (6 bases). Germline loops: CDR1 DFQATT, CDR2 SNEGSKA (reference sequence). V shed 5 bases and J shed 5 bases, with 18 bases lying between them. This CDR3 is built from 14 residues.

This clonotype appeared many times. The J gene is TRBJ2-1, the V gene TRBV29-1, with TRBD2 matching over 9 bases. Germline V gene lookup returns CDR1 SQVTM and CDR2 ANQGSEA. V shed 3 bases and J 6 bases; nucleotides not matched to a gene: 6. This CDR3 is 14 amino acids long. For the CDR3, the DNA is TGCAGCGTTGATCGCGGGAGGGCCTTCAATGAGCAGTTCTTC. As protein: CSVDRGRAFNEQFF.

This clonotype was seen many times. This chain connects TRBV27 to TRBJ1-2, with a possible D match to TRBD1 (5 bases). CDR3 length: 14 residues. The germline V gene encodes CDR1 MNHEY and CDR2 SMNVEV (reference sequence). The V gene lost 4 bases and the J gene lost 1 base, with 10 bases spanning the gap. Here the CDR3 reads CASSSWGGNYGYTF. CDR3 in DNA: TGTGCCAGCAGTTCCTGGGGGGGTAACTATGGCTACACCTTC.

Here the CDR3 DNA reads TGTGCCAGCACCCTAGGGGGGATTAATCAGCCCCAGCATTTT. Its protein product is CASTLGGINQPQHF. This rearrangement joins TRBV28 to TRBJ1-5, with D perhaps TRBD1 (6 bases). The CDR3 covers 14 residues. Germline V gene data show CDR1 as MDHEN and CDR2 as SYDVKM. V was clipped by 7 bases and J by 4 bases, with 14 bases between them.

This clonotype came up many times. The rearrangement links TRBV6-2 or TRBV6-3 to TRBJ2-1, with TRBD2 as a possible D gene (5 bases). The CDR3 contains 14 residues. Germline assignment: CDR1 MNHEY and CDR2 SVGEGT. V shed 4 bases and J shed 2 bases, with 9 bases lying between them. CDR3 sequence reads: CASSLSGTYNEQFF. The CDR3 DNA sequence: TGTGCCAGCAGTTTGAGCGGAACCTACAATGAGCAGTTCTTC.

V and J are TRBV20-1 and TRBJ2-7, with D possibly TRBD2 on 5 matching bases. The V and J ends lost 3 bases and 0 bases respectively, with 9 bases between them. Germline lookup yields CDR1 DFQATT and CDR2 SNEGSKA (reference sequence). The CDR3 totals 13 residues. CDR3 residues: CSASFGSSYEQYF. CDR3 nucleotides: TGCAGTGCTAGTTTTGGGAGCTCCTACGAGCAGTACTTC.

This clonotype was observed a few times. The chain links TRBV19 to TRBJ1-6; 11 nucleotides align to TRBD1. V lost 5 bases to trimming and J lost 7 bases; unmatched junction nucleotides: 7. The CDR3 length is 16 residues. Germline lookup yields CDR1 LNHDA and CDR2 SQIVND (reference sequence). CDR3 loop: CASSSGTGGRNSPLHF. The DNA of the CDR3 is TGTGCCAGTAGTTCCGGGACAGGGGGACGGAATTCACCCCTCCACTTT.

The V and J genes are TRBV4-1 and TRBJ1-3; 8 bases agree with TRBD1. After removal of 1 base from V and 2 bases from J, the junction contained 4 bases not matched to a gene. The CDR3 has 16 amino acids. CDR1 and CDR2 (germline): MGHRA, YSYEKL. The CDR3 protein is CASSQVGQGAGNTIYF. In DNA form, the CDR3 reads TGCGCCAGCAGCCAAGTAGGACAGGGCGCTGGAAACACCATATATTTT.

This clonotype has at least ten counts. V gene TRBV28 combines with J gene TRBJ2-1; 13 nucleotides line up with TRBD2. J lost 8 bases, V lost 3 bases, and 10 bases had no gene match. The CDR3 covers 17 residues. Germline lookup yields CDR1 MDHEN and CDR2 SYDVKM. CDR3 DNA: TGTGCCAGCAGTTTGGGCCGGGGACTAGCGGGAATAGATGAGCAGTTCTTC. Its protein is CASSLGRGLAGIDEQFF. Combining the CDR3 with reference TRBV28 and TRBJ2-1 gives the whole variable domain DVKVTQSSRYLVKRTGEKVFLECVQDMDHENMFWYRQDPGLGLRLIYFSYDVKMKEKGDIPEGYSVSREKKERFSLILESASTNQTSMYLCASSLGRGLAGIDEQFFGPGTRLTVL.

The sample holds a few counts of this clonotype. J is TRBJ2-2 and V is TRBV7-2; D call uncertain. This CDR3 is 15 amino acids long. V lost 2 bases, J lost 7 bases, and 14 bases lay in between. CDR1 is SGHTA and CDR2 is FQGNSA in the germline V gene. The CDR3 DNA follows: TGTGCCAGCAGCTTATTACCTTCTTCCGTCGGGGAGCTGTTTTTT. Residues: CASSLLPSSVGELFF.

This clonotype was recorded many times. V and J are TRBV7-9 and TRBJ2-2; D not certain. CDR3 size: 15 residues. The V end was cut by 0 bases, the J end by 2 bases, with 7 bases between. Germline-derived CDR1 and CDR2 are SEHNR and FQNEAQ (reference sequence). The CDR3 is CASSLAAANTGELFF. CDR3 in DNA: TGTGCCAGCAGCTTAGCGGCCGCTAACACCGGGGAGCTGTTTTTT. The full variable domain, in which reference TRBV7-9 and TRBJ2-2 provide the parts outside the CDR3, is DTGVSQNPRHKITKRGQNVTFRCDPISEHNRLYWYRQTLGQGPEFLTYFQNEAQLEKSRLLSDRFSAERPKGSFSTLEIQRTEQGDSAMYLCASSLAAANTGELFFGEGSRLTVL.

This clonotype occurred many times. The chain employs TRBV6-1 and TRBJ1-2, with D possibly matching TRBD1 (6 bases). CDR1 is MNHNS and CDR2 is SASEGT in the germline V gene. There are 13 residues in the CDR3. The V gene lost 6 bases and the J gene lost 8 bases, with 16 bases spanning the gap. CDR3 in amino acids: CASRPGRGEGYTF. DNA for the CDR3: TGTGCCAGCAGGCCGGGCAGGGGAGAAGGCTACACCTTC.